This is a list of T cell receptor beta chains from one sample in a study of PD-L1 blockade in urothelial cancer. TCRdb's copy holds only in-frame clones and misses some; the assay was immunoSEQ multiplex PCR. Among 40,000 to 50,000 clones, around 82% were seen once, and the ten largest hold about 13%. The sample here was PBMCs, taken around atezolizumab (anti-PD-L1) treatment. These receptors came from a man in his sixties with urothelial cancer. Both conserved end residues are part of each CDR3. D genes are given only for firm matches. Clone size is stated in some rows and not others, as once, few, many or a class when expanded.

-,TRBJ1-4,TRBV6-1,-,TGTGCCAGCAGTGAAATAGCGGTCCCCCTAGCAATTGAAAAACTGTTTTTT,CASSEIAVPLAIEKLFF
-,TRBJ2-5,TRBV5-1,TRBD2,TGCGCCAGCAGCTTGTCTAGCGGGGGGTCCCAAGAGACCCAGTACTTC,CASSLSSGGSQETQYF
-,TRBJ2-4,TRBV11-2,TRBD2,TGTGCCAGCAGCTTAGATGGGGTAGCGGGGGGGCGGTCAGCCAAAAACATTCAGTACTTC,CASSLDGVAGGRSAKNIQYF
once,TRBJ2-2,TRBV9,TRBD1,TGTGCCAGCAGCCCGCCTGACAGGGCGGTCGGGGAGCTGTTTTTT,CASSPPDRAVGELFF
-,TRBJ2-1,TRBV18,TRBD1,TGTGCCAGCTCACAACAGGGGTATGAGCAGTTCTTC,CASSQQGYEQFF
-,TRBJ2-5,TRBV27,-,TGTGCCAGCAGTTCCCTTACAGAGTACCAAGAGACCCAGTACTTC,CASSSLTEYQETQYF
-,TRBJ2-2,TRBV29-1,TRBD1,TGCAGCGTTGATTGGGCAGGGGGCAAGACCGGGGAGCTGTTTTTT,CSVDWAGGKTGELFF
-,TRBJ2-7,TRBV10-2,TRBD1,TGCGCCAGCAGCACCGGGACAGGGCCCTACGAGCAGTACTTC,CASSTGTGPYEQYF
-,TRBJ1-5,TRBV11-2,TRBD1,TGTGCCAGCAGCTTAGGATTGGGACAGGGAAATCAGCCCCAGCATTTT,CASSLGLGQGNQPQHF
-,TRBJ2-1,TRBV5-1,TRBD2,TGCGCCAGCAGGGCCACTGGCGGGGGGGCGTCGGATGAGCAGTTCTTC,CASRATGGGASDEQFF
-,TRBJ2-2,TRBV5-4,TRBD1,TGTGCCAGCAGCTCCCGACAGGGGAGGACCGGGGAGCTGTTTTTT,CASSSRQGRTGELFF
-,TRBJ2-7,TRBV18,TRBD2,TGTGCCAGCTCACCACGCCGGGGGGACTCCTACGAGCAGTACTTC,CASSPRRGDSYEQYF
-,TRBJ2-1,TRBV9,-,TGTGCCAGCAGCGCAGGGACTCGCGAAGGGGTCAATGAGCAGTTCTTC,CASSAGTREGVNEQFF
-,TRBJ2-7,TRBV5-1,TRBD1,TGCGCCAGCAGCTTGGATTGGACAGGCTCCTACGAGCAGTACTTC,CASSLDWTGSYEQYF
-,TRBJ2-7,TRBV10-3,TRBD1,TGTGCCATCAGCTCGGGACAGGGGTCCTACGAGCAGTACTTC,CAISSGQGSYEQYF
-,TRBJ1-5,TRBV27,-,TGTGCCAGCAGTCCACAGCTAAATCAGCCCCAGCATTTT,CASSPQLNQPQHF
-,TRBJ2-1,TRBV6-5,TRBD2,TGTGCCAGCAGTTACAGGTCTAGCGGGAGTGGTGAGCAGTTCTTC,CASSYRSSGSGEQFF
-,TRBJ1-5,TRBV19,TRBD1,TGTGCCAGTACACCGGACAGGGGGCTTGGTCAGCCCCAGCATTTT,CASTPDRGLGQPQHF
-,TRBJ2-3,TRBV7-2,-,TGTGCCAGCAGCCCCAGTGGGGTTCGGGGTAGCACAGATACGCAGTATTTT,CASSPSGVRGSTDTQYF
-,TRBJ2-5,TRBV30,TRBD1,TGTGCCTGGAGTGTACACAGGGGAAGAGAGACCCAGTACTTC,CAWSVHRGRETQYF
-,TRBJ1-6,TRBV15,TRBD1,TGTGCCACCAGCAGGGACAGGGCTAATTCACCCCTCCACTTT,CATSRDRANSPLHF
-,TRBJ1-6,TRBV2,-,TGTGCCAGCTTTCGAACAGGAACGAATTCACCCCTCCACTTT,CASFRTGTNSPLHF
once,TRBJ2-7,TRBV10-2,-,TGCGCCAGCAGCTCGGACAGAGGCTACGAGCAGTACTTC,CASSSDRGYEQYF
once,TRBJ1-2,TRBV7-2,TRBD1,TGTGCCAGCAGCTCCTCAGGGGGGTGGAACTATGGCTACACCTTC,CASSSSGGWNYGYTF
-,TRBJ2-2,TRBV27,-,TGTGCCAGCAGTTTAAGGAGGGGAGGATTAACCGGGGAGCTGTTTTTT,CASSLRRGGLTGELFF
few,TRBJ1-6,TRBV2,TRBD1,TGTGCCAGCAGTGCTCAGGACAGGGGGATCAGTAATTCACCCCTCCACTTT,CASSAQDRGISNSPLHF
-,TRBJ2-1,TRBV5-1,-,TGCGCCAGCAGCTTGACTAGCCGCGGCTCCTACAATGAGCAGTTCTTC,CASSLTSRGSYNEQFF
few,TRBJ2-1,TRBV19,TRBD2,TGTGCCAGTAGCCGGGGTGGGTGGGGTAGCGGGAGCAATGAGCAGTTCTTC,CASSRGGWGSGSNEQFF
-,TRBJ2-1,TRBV29-1,TRBD1,TGCAGCGTTGAAGCCGGGGACAGGGGGATCAATGAGCAGTTCTTC,CSVEAGDRGINEQFF
-,TRBJ2-1,TRBV2,TRBD2,TGTGCCAGCAGGACTAGCGGCTTAAGCTCCTACAATGAGCAGTTCTTC,CASRTSGLSSYNEQFF
-,TRBJ1-3,TRBV28,-,TGTGCCAGCAGTTCCCCAGGCGCACTTGGAAACACCATATATTTT,CASSSPGALGNTIYF
-,TRBJ2-2,TRBV5-1,-,TGCGCCAGCAGCTTGCGGGTAACCGGGGAGCTGTTTTTT,CASSLRVTGELFF
-,TRBJ2-3,TRBV18,TRBD2,TGTGCCAGCTCACCCATACTAGCGGGGGGGCCGGATACGCAGTATTTT,CASSPILAGGPDTQYF